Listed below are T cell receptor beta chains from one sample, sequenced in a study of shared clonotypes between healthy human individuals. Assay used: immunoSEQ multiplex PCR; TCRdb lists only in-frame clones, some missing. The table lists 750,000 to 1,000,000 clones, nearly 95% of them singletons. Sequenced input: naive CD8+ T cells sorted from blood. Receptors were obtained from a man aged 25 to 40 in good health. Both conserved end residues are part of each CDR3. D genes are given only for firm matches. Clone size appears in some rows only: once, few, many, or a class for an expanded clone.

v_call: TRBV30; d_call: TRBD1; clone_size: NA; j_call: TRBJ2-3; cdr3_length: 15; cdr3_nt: TGTGCCTGGATTGCGGGACAGGGGGCAACAGATACGCAGTATTTT; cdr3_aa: CAWIAGQGATDTQYF
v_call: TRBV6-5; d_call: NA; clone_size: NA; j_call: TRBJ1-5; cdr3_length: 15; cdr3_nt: TGTGCCAGCAGCCCCAGACTCGATAGCAATCAGCCCCAGCATTTT; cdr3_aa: CASSPRLDSNQPQHF
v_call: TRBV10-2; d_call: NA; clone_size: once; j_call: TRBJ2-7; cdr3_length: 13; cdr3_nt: TGCGCCAGCAGTGAAATCGGACTCGACGAGCAGTACTTC; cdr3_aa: CASSEIGLDEQYF
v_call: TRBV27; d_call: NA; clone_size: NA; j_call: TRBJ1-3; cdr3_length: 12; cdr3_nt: TGTGCCAGCATCGAGAGGGGAAACACCATATATTTT; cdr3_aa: CASIERGNTIYF
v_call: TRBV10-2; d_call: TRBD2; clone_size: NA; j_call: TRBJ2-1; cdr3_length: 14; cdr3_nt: TGCGCCAGTTTACCGGGACTAGTGGGCAATGAGCAGTTCTTC; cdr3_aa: CASLPGLVGNEQFF
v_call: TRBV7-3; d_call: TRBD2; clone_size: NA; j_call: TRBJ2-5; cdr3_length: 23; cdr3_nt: TGTGCCAGCAGCTTAACACCAACCGGGACTAGCGGGAGGGGAGAATGGGCCCAAGAGACCCAGTACTTC; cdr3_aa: CASSLTPTGTSGRGEWAQETQYF
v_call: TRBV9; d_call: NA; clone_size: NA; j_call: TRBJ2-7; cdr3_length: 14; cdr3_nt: TGTGCCAGCAGCGCCCGCGGGACCCCCTACGAGCAGTACTTC; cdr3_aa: CASSARGTPYEQYF
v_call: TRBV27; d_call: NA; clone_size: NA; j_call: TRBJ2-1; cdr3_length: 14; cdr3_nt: TGTGCCAGCAGTTCGTTGGGATCCTACAATGAGCAGTTCTTC; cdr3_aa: CASSSLGSYNEQFF
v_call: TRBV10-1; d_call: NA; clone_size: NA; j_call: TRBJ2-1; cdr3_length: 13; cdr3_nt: TGCGCCAGCAGTGATCTTCTGTACAATGAGCAGTTCTTC; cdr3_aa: CASSDLLYNEQFF
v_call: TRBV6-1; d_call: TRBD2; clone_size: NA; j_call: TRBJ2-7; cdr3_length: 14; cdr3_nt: TGTGCCAGCAGCGCGGGACTAGCTTCCTACGAGCAGTACTTC; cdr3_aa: CASSAGLASYEQYF
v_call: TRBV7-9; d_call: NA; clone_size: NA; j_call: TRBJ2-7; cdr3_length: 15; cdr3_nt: TGTGCCAGCAGCTTAGAGGGGGTATTAAACTACGAGCAGTACTTC; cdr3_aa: CASSLEGVLNYEQYF
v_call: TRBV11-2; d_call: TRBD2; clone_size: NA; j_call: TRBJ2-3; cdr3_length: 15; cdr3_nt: TGTGCCAGCAGCTTAGTGCGGGAGTCTCCAGATACGCAGTATTTT; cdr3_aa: CASSLVRESPDTQYF
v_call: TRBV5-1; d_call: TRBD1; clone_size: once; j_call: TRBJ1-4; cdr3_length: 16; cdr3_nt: TGCGCCAGCAGCTTATTCACCGGACAGGGGAATGAAAAACTGTTTTTT; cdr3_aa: CASSLFTGQGNEKLFF
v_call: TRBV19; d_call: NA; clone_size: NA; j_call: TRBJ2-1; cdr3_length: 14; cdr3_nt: TGTGCCAGTCAGGACAGTCGCTCCTACAATGAGCAGTTCTTC; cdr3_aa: CASQDSRSYNEQFF
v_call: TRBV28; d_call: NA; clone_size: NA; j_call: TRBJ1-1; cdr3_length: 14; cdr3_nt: TGTGCCAGCAGTTTCCGGGTCGGTAGCACTGAAGCTTTCTTT; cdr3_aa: CASSFRVGSTEAFF
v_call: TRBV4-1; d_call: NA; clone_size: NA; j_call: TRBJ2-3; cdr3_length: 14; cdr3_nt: TGCGCCAGCAGCGAAGGGCTGAGCACAGATACGCAGTATTTT; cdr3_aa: CASSEGLSTDTQYF
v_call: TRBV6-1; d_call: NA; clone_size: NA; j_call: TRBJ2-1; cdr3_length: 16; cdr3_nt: TGTGCCAGCAGTGTTAGCAGCTTGTCCTCCTACAATGAGCAGTTCTTC; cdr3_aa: CASSVSSLSSYNEQFF
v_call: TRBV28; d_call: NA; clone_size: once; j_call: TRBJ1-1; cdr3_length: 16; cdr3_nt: TGTGCCAGCAGTTGGGGGCCTGGCTCTATGAACACTGAAGCTTTCTTT; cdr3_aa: CASSWGPGSMNTEAFF
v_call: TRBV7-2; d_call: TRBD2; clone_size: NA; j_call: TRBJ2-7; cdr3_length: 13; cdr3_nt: TGTGCCAGCAGCTTAGGCGGGAGGTCCGAGCAGTACTTC; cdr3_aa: CASSLGGRSEQYF
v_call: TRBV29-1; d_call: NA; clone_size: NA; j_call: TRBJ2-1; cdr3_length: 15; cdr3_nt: TGCAGCGTTTGGGGCAGGTCGAGATCCTACAATGAGCAGTTCTTC; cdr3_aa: CSVWGRSRSYNEQFF
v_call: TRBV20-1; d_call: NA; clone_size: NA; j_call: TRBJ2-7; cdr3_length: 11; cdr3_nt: TGCAGTGCTAGAGAGTTTTACGAGCAGTACTTC; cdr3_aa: CSAREFYEQYF
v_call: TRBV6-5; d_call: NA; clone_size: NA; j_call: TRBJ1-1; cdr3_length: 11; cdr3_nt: TGTGCCAGTGGCACTAACACTGAAGCTTTCTTT; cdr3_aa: CASGTNTEAFF
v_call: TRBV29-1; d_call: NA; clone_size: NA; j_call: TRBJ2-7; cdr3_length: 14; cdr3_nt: TGCAGCGTTGAGTCGGAGGCAAGCTCCTACGAGCAGTACTTC; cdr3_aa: CSVESEASSYEQYF
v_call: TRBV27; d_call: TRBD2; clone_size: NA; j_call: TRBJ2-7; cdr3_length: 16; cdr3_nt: TGTGCCAGCAATCCTGGGACTAGCGATCTCACCTACGAGCAGTACTTC; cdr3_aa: CASNPGTSDLTYEQYF
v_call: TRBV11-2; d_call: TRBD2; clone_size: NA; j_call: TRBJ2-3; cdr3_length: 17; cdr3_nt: TGTGCCAGCAGCCCTCCTAGCGGGAGGGCCAGCACAGATACGCAGTATTTT; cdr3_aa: CASSPPSGRASTDTQYF
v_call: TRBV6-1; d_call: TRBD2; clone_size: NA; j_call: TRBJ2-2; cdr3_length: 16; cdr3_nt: TGTGCCAGCAGCGAAGGACTAGCGGGATGGGGCGGGGAGCTGTTTTTT; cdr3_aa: CASSEGLAGWGGELFF
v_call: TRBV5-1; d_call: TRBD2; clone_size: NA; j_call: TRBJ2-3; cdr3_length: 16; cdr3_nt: TGCGCCAGCAGCTTGGATTCGGGAGGGCCGACAGATACGCAGTATTTT; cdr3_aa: CASSLDSGGPTDTQYF
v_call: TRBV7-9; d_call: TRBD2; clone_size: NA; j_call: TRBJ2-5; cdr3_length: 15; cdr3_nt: TGTGCCAGCAGCGGACTAGCGGTCTTCGAAGAGACCCAGTACTTC; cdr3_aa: CASSGLAVFEETQYF
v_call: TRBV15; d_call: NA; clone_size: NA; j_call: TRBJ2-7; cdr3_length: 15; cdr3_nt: TGTGCCACCAGCCAAGTTGGCCAGGCCAACTACGAGCAGTACTTC; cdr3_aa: CATSQVGQANYEQYF
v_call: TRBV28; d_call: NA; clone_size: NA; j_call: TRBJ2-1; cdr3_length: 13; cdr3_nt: TGTGCCAGCAAGAGCCCCGGAGCCGATGAGCAGTTCTTC; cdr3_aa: CASKSPGADEQFF
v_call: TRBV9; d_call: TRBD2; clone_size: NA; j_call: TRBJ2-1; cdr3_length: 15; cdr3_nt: TGTGCCAGCAGCGAGAGCGGGAGGCTCTCGGATGAGCAGTTCTTC; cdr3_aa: CASSESGRLSDEQFF
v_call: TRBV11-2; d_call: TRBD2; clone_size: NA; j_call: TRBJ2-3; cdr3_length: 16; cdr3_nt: TGTGCCAGCAGCTTTCGACTAGCGGGGGCCACAGATACGCAGTATTTT; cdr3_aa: CASSFRLAGATDTQYF